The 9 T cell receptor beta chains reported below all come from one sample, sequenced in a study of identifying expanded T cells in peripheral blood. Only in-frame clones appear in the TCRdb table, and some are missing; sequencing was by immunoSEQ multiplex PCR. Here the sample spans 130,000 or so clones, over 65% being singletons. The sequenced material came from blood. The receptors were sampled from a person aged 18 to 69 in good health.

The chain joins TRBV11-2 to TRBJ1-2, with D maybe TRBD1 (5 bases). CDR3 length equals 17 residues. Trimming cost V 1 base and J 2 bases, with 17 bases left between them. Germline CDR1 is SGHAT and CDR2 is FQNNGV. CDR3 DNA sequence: TGTGCCAGCAGCTTAGGGGGGAGTAGGCTTTTAAACTATGGCTACACCTTC. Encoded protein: CASSLGGSRLLNYGYTF.

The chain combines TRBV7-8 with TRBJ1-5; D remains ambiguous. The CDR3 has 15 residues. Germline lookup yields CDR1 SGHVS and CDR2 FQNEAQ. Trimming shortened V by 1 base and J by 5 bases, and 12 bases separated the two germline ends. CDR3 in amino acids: CASSLVAAAYQPQHF. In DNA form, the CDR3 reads TGTGCCAGCAGCTTAGTGGCAGCCGCGTATCAGCCCCAGCATTTT.

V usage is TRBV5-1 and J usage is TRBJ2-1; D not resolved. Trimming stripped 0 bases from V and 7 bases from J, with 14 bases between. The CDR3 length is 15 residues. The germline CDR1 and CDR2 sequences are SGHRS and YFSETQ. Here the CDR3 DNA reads TGCGCCAGCAGCTTGGAATTAGCCCCCCCAAATGAGCAGTTCTTC. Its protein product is CASSLELAPPNEQFF.

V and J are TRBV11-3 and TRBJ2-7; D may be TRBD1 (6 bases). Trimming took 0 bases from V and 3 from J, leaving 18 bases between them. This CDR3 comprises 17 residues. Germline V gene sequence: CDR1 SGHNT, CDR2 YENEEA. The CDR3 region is CASSLEIQGVWDYEQYF. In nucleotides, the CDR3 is TGTGCCAGCAGCTTAGAAATACAGGGTGTCTGGGACTACGAGCAGTACTTC.

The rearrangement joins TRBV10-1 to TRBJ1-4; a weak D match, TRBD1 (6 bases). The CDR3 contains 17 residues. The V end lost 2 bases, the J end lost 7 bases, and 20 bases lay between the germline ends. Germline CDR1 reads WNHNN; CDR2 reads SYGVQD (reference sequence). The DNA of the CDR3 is TGCGCCAGCAGTGAGGGACAGACAACTCGGGGGCGTGAAAAACTGTTTTTT. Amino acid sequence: CASSEGQTTRGREKLFF.

The chain's CDR3 is CASSLFAGLSYEQYF. For the CDR3, the DNA is TGTGCCAGCAGCTTGTTCGCAGGGCTCTCCTACGAGCAGTACTTC. This chain uses TRBV5-6 with TRBJ2-7, with a possible D match to TRBD1 (5 bases). Germline V CDR1 and CDR2: SGHDT, YYEEEE. The length of the CDR3 is 15 residues. Trimming took 1 base from V and 0 from J, leaving 11 bases between them.

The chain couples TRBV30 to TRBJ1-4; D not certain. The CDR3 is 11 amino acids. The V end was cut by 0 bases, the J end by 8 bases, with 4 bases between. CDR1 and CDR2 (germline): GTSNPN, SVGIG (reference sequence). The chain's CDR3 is CAWSVREKLFF. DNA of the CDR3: TGTGCCTGGAGTGTACGAGAAAAACTGTTTTTT.

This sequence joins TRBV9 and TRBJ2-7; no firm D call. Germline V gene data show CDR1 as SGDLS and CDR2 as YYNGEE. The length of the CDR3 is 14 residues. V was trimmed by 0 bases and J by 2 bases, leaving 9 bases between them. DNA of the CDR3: TGTGCCAGCAGCGTAGGAGTATCACCCTACGAGCAGTACTTC. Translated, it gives CASSVGVSPYEQYF.

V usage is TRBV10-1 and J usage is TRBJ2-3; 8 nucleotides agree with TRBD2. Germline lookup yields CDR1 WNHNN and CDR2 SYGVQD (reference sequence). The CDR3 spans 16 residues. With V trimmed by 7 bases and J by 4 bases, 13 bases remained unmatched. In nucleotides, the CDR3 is TGCGCCAGCACCAGGACTAGCCCTTTCATCCCAGATACGCAGTATTTT. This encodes CASTRTSPFIPDTQYF.